The 25 T cell receptor beta chains listed next were all sequenced from one sample in a study of blood T cell repertoires in COVID-19. Sequencing was performed with immunoSEQ multiplex PCR; in TCRdb, only in-frame clones are kept and a portion is missing. This sample has 60,000 or so clones, with over 80% found just once. Sequenced material: peripheral blood. The receptors originated from a man younger than 40 with COVID-19, enrolled during active disease.

The rearrangement uses TRBV7-2 and TRBJ2-7, with 10 bases fitting TRBD2. V shed 5 bases, J shed 1 base, and the junction held 8 bases outside the gene matches. The CDR3 runs 16 residues. The germline V gene has CDR1 SGHTA and CDR2 FQGNSA. CDR3 in DNA: TGTGCCAGCAGCGAACTAGCGGGACCCCTTTCCTACGAGCAGTACTTC. Protein sequence: CASSELAGPLSYEQYF.

The chain has TRBV15 and TRBJ2-7; 7 bases line up with TRBD2. The V and J ends lost 3 bases and 1 base, in that order; junction bases with no gene match: 6. This CDR3 spans 15 amino acids. In germline, CDR1 is LNHNV, CDR2 YYDKDF (reference sequence). The CDR3 sequence: CATSSGVAGSYEQYF. CDR3 coding DNA: TGTGCCACCAGCAGTGGGGTAGCGGGTTCCTACGAGCAGTACTTC. Supplemented by reference TRBV15 and TRBJ2-7, the full variable domain reads DAMVIQNPRYQVTQFGKPVTLSCSQTLNHNVMYWYQQKSSQAPKLLFHYYDKDFNNEADTPDNFQSRRPNTSFCFLDIRSPGLGDTAMYLCATSSGVAGSYEQYFGPGTRLTVT.

This clone came up a few times. The V call is TRBV4-1, the J call TRBJ2-4; 10 bases fit TRBD2. The CDR3 extends over 18 amino acids. The germline CDR1 and CDR2 sequences are MGHRA and YSYEKL. The V gene end was trimmed by 3 bases and the J gene end by 4 bases; junction bases not matched to a gene: 12. CDR3 in amino acids: CASSQGGASGSSKNIQYF. The DNA for the CDR3 is TGCGCCAGCAGCCAGGGAGGGGCTAGCGGGAGTTCAAAAAACATTCAGTACTTC.

J is TRBJ2-5 and V is TRBV7-9; TRBD2 aligns across 10 bases. This CDR3 has 15 residues. The V gene's germline CDR1 is SEHNR and CDR2 FQNEAQ (reference sequence). V lost 3 bases and J lost 4; bases outside the gene matches: 5. The chain's CDR3 is CASSLGAGGPETQYF. The CDR3 DNA reads as TGTGCCAGCAGCTTGGGAGCGGGAGGGCCAGAGACCCAGTACTTC.

The chain is built from TRBV28 and TRBJ1-2, with D possibly being TRBD1 (6 bases). CDR1 MDHEN and CDR2 SYDVKM come from the germline V gene. V shed 8 bases and J shed 4 bases, with 11 bases lying between them. The CDR3 runs to 12 residues. The CDR3 DNA reads as TGTGCCAGCCGGTGGGGGCCCTATGGCTACACCTTC. This translates into CASRWGPYGYTF.

The chain recombines TRBV20-1 with TRBJ1-2; unclear D gene. This CDR3 has 12 amino acids. The germline V and J ends were trimmed by 3 bases and 4 bases, with 9 bases remaining between them. Germline values: CDR1 DFQATT, CDR2 SNEGSKA (reference sequence). CDR3: CSASPHPYGYTF. The CDR3 DNA reads as TGCAGTGCTAGTCCACACCCCTATGGCTACACCTTC.

The CDR3 DNA sequence: TGTGCCAGCACCCCGACCGGGAACGCCGGAGGGGGCTACACCTTC. It yields the protein CASTPTGNAGGGYTF. The chain links TRBV9 to TRBJ1-2, with D uncertain. The germline CDR1 and CDR2 sequences are SGDLS and YYNGEE. This CDR3 is built from 15 residues. Trimming pared 6 bases from V and 8 bases from J, leaving 23 bases between.

The rearrangement joins TRBV6-5 to TRBJ1-2, with 7 bases that match TRBD1. This CDR3 contains 15 residues. V gave up 6 bases and J gave up 6 bases; unmatched junction bases: 13. Germline V gene lookup returns CDR1 MNHEY and CDR2 SVGAGI. The CDR3 protein is CASRTRGQILNGYTF. The CDR3 region has the DNA TGTGCCAGCAGGACCCGGGGACAGATCCTAAATGGCTACACCTTC.

V gene TRBV14 combines with J gene TRBJ2-1, with a possible D match to TRBD1 (6 bases). Trimming cost V 4 bases and J 10 bases, with 17 bases left between them. Per the germline V gene, CDR1 is SGHDN and CDR2 is FVKESK. The CDR3 contains 14 residues. In DNA, the CDR3 is TGTGCCAGCAGCCGTTCTCATCTACAGGGAGAGCAGTTCTTC. Its translation is CASSRSHLQGEQFF. The full variable domain, with the rest looked up from reference TRBV14 and TRBJ2-1, is EAGVTQFPSHSVIEKGQTVTLRCDPISGHDNLYWYRRVMGKEIKFLLHFVKESKQDESGMPNNRFLAERTGGTYSTLKVQPAELEDSGVYFCASSRSHLQGEQFFGPGTRLTVL.

The gene calls are TRBV20-1 and TRBJ2-3; 11 bases agree with TRBD2. Trimming took 3 bases from V and 3 from J; bases not matched to a gene: 14. Germline assignment: CDR1 DFQATT and CDR2 SNEGSKA (reference sequence). The CDR3 loop spans 18 amino acids. As DNA, the CDR3 is TGCAGTGCTAGTTTCTGGCTAGCGGGAGGAGGCGGAACAGATACGCAGTATTTT. Translating it yields CSASFWLAGGGGTDTQYF.

V usage is TRBV24-1 and J usage is TRBJ2-1, with TRBD2 matching 12 bases. The germline gives CDR1 KGHDR, CDR2 SFDVKD. The CDR3 is 14 amino acids. Trimming at V came to 10 bases and at J to 5 bases, leaving 5 bases not matched to a gene. DNA of the CDR3: TGTGCCACGGAACGGACTAGCGGGAACAATGAGCAGTTCTTC. The encoded protein is CATERTSGNNEQFF.

V is TRBV6-5 and J is TRBJ1-5; 7 nucleotides agree with TRBD1. After removal of 2 bases from V and 9 bases from J, the junction contained 10 bases not matched to a gene. Germline V gene sequence: CDR1 MNHEY, CDR2 SVGAGI. There are 15 residues in the CDR3. CDR3 nucleotides: TGTGCCAGCAGTTACGGGACAGCTCCTGGTGGGCCCCAGCATTTT. Amino acids: CASSYGTAPGGPQHF.

The chain links TRBV27 to TRBJ2-7, with 7 nucleotides matching TRBD1. Germline CDR1 reads MNHEY; CDR2 reads SMNVEV (reference sequence). The ends lost 2 bases at V and 5 bases at J; junction bases unmatched: 0. The CDR3 has 12 amino acids. DNA of the CDR3: TGTGCCAGCAGTTTACAGGGGGACGAGCAGTACTTC. Residues: CASSLQGDEQYF.

The V call is TRBV3-1 (or the pseudogene TRBV3-2), the J call TRBJ1-4; D not certain. This CDR3 comprises 15 residues. Germline V gives CDR1 LGHDT, CDR2 YNNKEL (reference sequence). V shed 1 base and J shed 6 bases, with 12 bases lying between them. This CDR3 is CASSQVSTRDEKLFF. The CDR3 bases are TGTGCCAGCAGCCAAGTTAGCACGCGGGATGAAAAACTGTTTTTT.

V usage is TRBV2 and J usage is TRBJ1-2; 7 bases line up with TRBD1. Germline V CDR1 and CDR2: SNHLY, FYNNEI. The junction had 9 bases not matched to a gene; V was cut back by 8 bases and J by 3 bases. The CDR3 runs 14 residues. In nucleotides, the CDR3 is TGTGCCAGCCGGGACAGCCAAGGGCACTATGGCTACACCTTC. This gives the protein CASRDSQGHYGYTF. Variable domain in full (rest from reference TRBV2 and TRBJ1-2): EPEVTQTPSHQVTQMGQEVILRCVPISNHLYFYWYRQILGQKVEFLVSFYNNEISEKSEIFDDQFSVERPDGSNFTLKIRSTKLEDSAMYFCASRDSQGHYGYTFGSGTRLTVV.

The V and J genes are TRBV7-6 and TRBJ2-1, with D possibly TRBD2 on 5 matching bases. Trimming left V 4 bases short and J 7 bases short, with 8 bases between. Germline lookup yields CDR1 SGHVS and CDR2 FNYEAQ. The CDR3 is 12 amino acids. CDR3 sequence (DNA): TGTGCCAGCAGCTCTACGGGAAATGAGCAGTTCTTC. It specifies CASSSTGNEQFF.

J is TRBJ2-5 and V is TRBV5-6; weak D call: TRBD1 (6 bases). Trimming took 0 bases from V and 0 from J, leaving 9 bases between them. The CDR3 is 15 amino acids. Germline V gene lookup returns CDR1 SGHDT and CDR2 YYEEEE. For the CDR3, the DNA is TGTGCCAGCAGCTTGGACAGGGCCTACCAAGAGACCCAGTACTTC. Its protein product is CASSLDRAYQETQYF.

The rearrangement joins TRBV24-1 to TRBJ1-3, with a tentative D call TRBD1 (5 bases). The CDR3 runs 12 residues. The germline V and J ends were trimmed by 8 bases and 11 bases, with 15 bases remaining between them. CDR1 and CDR2 from the germline V gene are KGHDR and SFDVKD. The CDR3 here is CATKKGPRPIYF. CDR3 bases: TGTGCCACCAAAAAGGGGCCGAGGCCCATATATTTT.

This chain uses TRBV19 with TRBJ2-3, with TRBD1 identical over 9 bases. The CDR3 contains 18 residues. J gave up 5 bases and V 5 bases, and 17 bases lay outside the gene matches. Per germline, CDR1 LNHDA and CDR2 SQIVND (reference sequence). The CDR3 loop reads CASSDRGTGVLKGDTQYF. The DNA for the CDR3 is TGTGCCAGTAGTGACAGGGGGACGGGGGTGTTAAAGGGAGATACGCAGTATTTT. The full variable domain, in which reference TRBV19 and TRBJ2-3 provide the parts outside the CDR3, is DGGITQSPKYLFRKEGQNVTLSCEQNLNHDAMYWYRQDPGQGLRLIYYSQIVNDFQKGDIAEGYSVSREKKESFPLTVTSAQKNPTAFYLCASSDRGTGVLKGDTQYFGPGTRLTVL.

The CDR3 region is CATSDSDSSTDTQYF. The CDR3 DNA sequence: TGTGCCACCAGTGATTCGGACAGTAGCACAGATACGCAGTATTTT. The chain is built from TRBV24-1 and TRBJ2-3, with D possibly being TRBD1 (6 bases). V lost 2 bases and J lost 0, with 8 bases in between. This CDR3 is 15 amino acids long. The germline V gene has CDR1 KGHDR and CDR2 SFDVKD.

The chain joins TRBV29-1 to TRBJ2-7, with 9 bases matching TRBD1. V lost 3 bases to trimming and J lost 1 base; unmatched junction nucleotides: 7. Per germline, CDR1 SQVTM and CDR2 ANQGSEA. The CDR3 extends over 15 amino acids. CDR3 amino acids: CSVDVMGQGSYEQYF. In DNA form, the CDR3 reads TGCAGCGTTGATGTTATGGGACAGGGTTCCTACGAGCAGTACTTC.

The chain recombines TRBV24-1 with TRBJ1-5; D remains unclear. Trimming took 1 base from V and 3 from J, leaving 6 bases between them. From germline, CDR1 is KGHDR and CDR2 SFDVKD. The CDR3 totals 14 residues. The CDR3, as DNA: TGTGCCACCAGTGATTTCCAGGCCAATCAGCCCCAGCATTTT. Encoded protein: CATSDFQANQPQHF.

This chain uses TRBV2 with TRBJ1-4; 10 bases agree with TRBD1. The CDR3 consists of 16 residues. J gave up 8 bases and V 6 bases, and 12 bases lay outside the gene matches. CDR1 and CDR2 from the germline V gene are SNHLY and FYNNEI. The DNA of the CDR3 is TGTGCCAGCAGCGCCCGAGAGGACAGGGGGAGGGAAAAACTGTTTTTT. Amino acids: CASSAREDRGREKLFF.

The chain links TRBV14 to TRBJ2-7; the match to TRBD2 covers 10 bases. After removal of 1 base from V and 7 bases from J, the junction contained 10 bases not matched to a gene. This CDR3 comprises 16 residues. Germline V lookup: CDR1 SGHDN, CDR2 FVKESK. CDR3 sequence: CASSQGGVSGRREQYF. The CDR3 nucleotides are TGTGCCAGCAGCCAAGGGGGAGTTAGCGGGAGGCGGGAGCAGTACTTC.

In this sample, this clone turned up once. V usage is TRBV6-4 and J usage is TRBJ2-1; TRBD2 matches at 8 bases. The ends lost 8 bases at V and 7 bases at J; junction bases unmatched: 7. The CDR3 totals 13 residues. Per the germline V gene, CDR1 is MRHNA and CDR2 is SNTAGT. The CDR3 reads CASSGTRGNEQFF. In nucleotides, the CDR3 is TGTGCCAGCTCCGGGACTAGAGGTAATGAGCAGTTCTTC.